This T cell receptor beta chain was captured by sequencing in a study of T cells in narcolepsy. For the study at large: Patients with NT1 or NT2 and healthy control donors were enrolled. General study results and limits: Healthy controls reportedly lacked the autoreactive clonotypes serially found in patients' blood. HCRT-specific and TRIB2-specific autoreactive clonotypes appeared among same-patient CSF and blood CD4+ clonotypes.

This table comes from immunoSEQ multiplex PCR, and its TCRdb copy is limited to in-frame clones, with some not included. The profile shows roughly 3,500 clones, 55% to 65% of them singletons. About this clone: Its antigen is undetermined.

This CDR3 region has 14 residues. Per germline, CDR1 SGHVS and CDR2 FQNEAQ. The V and J ends lost 6 bases and 3 bases, in that order; junction bases with no gene match: 4. The rearrangement links TRBV7-8 to TRBJ2-1; 8 bases are a match to TRBD2. The origin of this receptor is a human donor with narcolepsy. The sample taken for sequencing was CD45RA- memory CD8+ T cells from PBMCs. CDR3 amino acids: CASSRSGGYNEQFF. DNA of the CDR3: TGTGCCAGCAGTCGAAGCGGGGGCTACAATGAGCAGTTCTTC.